Each of the 8 T cell receptor beta chains below was sequenced from the same sample in a study of neurological immune-mediated disorders. TCRdb ran MiXCR on the 5' RACE reads and lists one entry per CDR3 protein. The sample includes about 62,000 distinct CDR3 sequences, about 4% of them seen just once. The sequencing input was PBMCs. The source is a woman between 45 and 65 years old with multiple sclerosis.

The chain has TRBV20-1 and TRBJ2-4, with 7 bases fitting TRBD2. In germline, CDR1 is DFQATT, CDR2 SNEGSKA (reference sequence). The length of the CDR3 is 13 residues. With V trimmed by 6 bases and J by 1 base, 3 bases remained unmatched. For the CDR3, the DNA is TGCAGTGCCGCGGGAGAGGCCAAAAACATTCAGTACTTC. Translating it yields CSAAGEAKNIQYF.

This clonotype was recorded many times. The chain is built from TRBV4-3 and TRBJ1-1; 8 bases are a match to TRBD1. Germline V gene data show CDR1 as LGHNA and CDR2 as YSLEER. The CDR3 is 14 amino acids. The junction had 10 bases not matched to a gene; V was cut back by 3 bases and J by 10 bases. This CDR3 is CASSQDRVPVAAFF. In DNA form, the CDR3 reads TGCGCCAGCAGCCAGGACAGGGTTCCTGTGGCAGCTTTCTTT.

This clonotype was counted between two and nine times. J is TRBJ2-1 and V is TRBV4-1; 12 bases are shared with TRBD2. Germline CDR1 reads MGHRA; CDR2 reads YSYEKL. Trimming took 4 bases from V and 10 from J; bases not matched to a gene: 8. This CDR3 comprises 15 residues. CDR3: CASSLLAGGFYEQFF. The DNA of the CDR3 is TGCGCCAGCAGCCTTCTAGCGGGAGGGTTCTACGAGCAGTTCTTC.

This clonotype showed up many times. One junction end does not reproduce the germline sequence, and a read error may be involved. The chain is built from TRBV5-1 and TRBJ1-6; D is possibly TRBD1 (6 bases). The CDR3 loop spans 14 amino acids. Germline CDR1 reads SGHRS; CDR2 reads YFSETQ. This chain's CDR3 is CASSWGHSDSPLNF. For the CDR3, the DNA is TGCGCCAGCAGTTGGGGGCACTCCGATTCACCCCTCAACTTT. The full variable domain, rest sourced from reference TRBV5-1 and TRBJ1-6, is KAGVTQTPRYLIKTRGQQVTLSCSPISGHRSVSWYQQTPGQGLQFLFEYFSETQRNKGNFPGRFSGRQFSNSRSEMNVSTLELGDSALYLCASSWGHSDSPLNFGNGTRLTVT.

At least ten counts were recorded for this clonotype. This rearrangement joins TRBV10-3 to TRBJ2-2; unclear D gene. The CDR3 is made up of 11 amino acids. V lost 8 bases, J lost 6 bases, and 7 bases lay in between. CDR1 and CDR2 (germline): ENHRY, SYGVKD. CDR3 protein: CAIGDPGELFF. The DNA for the CDR3 is TGTGCCATCGGGGATCCCGGGGAGCTGTTTTTT.

In its sample, this clonotype was seen many times. This chain joins TRBV5-1 and TRBJ2-1, with D uncertain. CDR3 length equals 16 residues. CDR1 is SGHRS and CDR2 is YFSETQ in the germline V gene. The ends were cut back, 3 bases at V and 0 bases at J, with 13 bases in the middle. The CDR3 DNA sequence: TGCGCCAGCAGCTGGGTGACACTCAGCTCCTACAATGAGCAGTTCTTC. This gives the protein CASSWVTLSSYNEQFF.

This chain links TRBV6-2 or TRBV6-3 with TRBJ2-7; D possibly corresponds to TRBD2 (6 bases). V was shortened by 4 bases and J by 1 base, with 8 bases between the two germline ends. Germline V CDR1 and CDR2: MNHEY, SVGEGT. This CDR3 region has 13 residues. The CDR3 sequence is CASSWGESYEQYF. The CDR3 coding sequence is TGTGCCAGCAGTTGGGGGGAATCCTACGAGCAGTACTTC.

This clonotype was found many times. The chain has TRBV6-5 and TRBJ2-1, with a weak D call TRBD1 (7 bases). The V end was cut by 8 bases, the J end by 9 bases, with 17 bases between. This CDR3 is 13 amino acids long. CDR1 and CDR2 from the germline V gene are MNHEY and SVGAGI. CDR3 in amino acids: CASRRGRRGEQFF. The DNA for the CDR3 is TGTGCCAGCCGGAGGGGGCGGAGAGGTGAGCAGTTCTTC.